One and the same sample provided the 23 T cell receptor beta chains below, sequenced in a study of T cell changes during pregnancy in multiple sclerosis. This table comes from immunoSEQ multiplex PCR, and its TCRdb copy is limited to in-frame clones, with some not included. The table lists approximately 83,000 clones, roughly 93% of them singletons. The sample was peripheral blood, taken in the third trimester of pregnancy. These receptors were taken from a female donor with multiple sclerosis, enrolled in a pregnancy study.

This chain connects TRBV28 to TRBJ1-5, with D uncertain. This CDR3 contains 14 residues. Trimming cost V 6 bases and J 5 bases, with 14 bases left between them. Germline values: CDR1 MDHEN, CDR2 SYDVKM. CDR3 residues: CASRPGQNYQPQHF. In nucleotides, the CDR3 is TGTGCCAGCAGACCCGGTCAAAATTATCAGCCCCAGCATTTT.

The chain recombines TRBV5-4 with TRBJ2-7; TRBD2 aligns across 15 bases. Looked up from germline, CDR1 is SGHNT and CDR2 is YYREEE (reference sequence). The CDR3 covers 17 residues. Trimming removed 2 bases from V and 4 bases from J; junction bases left unmatched: 7. The DNA of the CDR3 is TGTGCCAGCAGCTTTGGGACTAGCGGGAGGACAGATTACGAGCAGTACTTC. Residues: CASSFGTSGRTDYEQYF.

This chain links TRBV9 with TRBJ2-3; the match to TRBD1 covers 10 bases. The CDR3 is 15 residues long. Germline loops: CDR1 SGDLS, CDR2 YYNGEE. With 4 bases clipped from V and 2 bases from J, the junction kept 4 bases outside the gene matches. The CDR3, as DNA: TGTGCCAGCAGCCGGGGGACAGGGGACACAGATACGCAGTATTTT. Translation: CASSRGTGDTDTQYF.

The J gene is TRBJ2-2, the V gene TRBV4-3; possible D gene TRBD2, 6 bases. The CDR3 runs 15 residues. Looked up from germline, CDR1 is LGHNA and CDR2 is YSLEER. V dropped 2 bases and J dropped 2 bases, with 9 bases sitting between them. The CDR3 sequence: CASSQPGLNTGELFF. CDR3 in DNA: TGCGCCAGCAGCCAACCGGGACTTAACACCGGGGAGCTGTTTTTT.

The chain links TRBV28 to TRBJ2-7, with D possibly being TRBD1 (5 bases). V lost 6 bases and J lost 5, with 14 bases in between. The CDR3 runs 13 residues. CDR1 is MDHEN and CDR2 is SYDVKM in the germline V gene. In DNA, the CDR3 is TGTGCCAGCAGCCTAGTGGGGCGCGACGAGCAGTACTTC. Its protein is CASSLVGRDEQYF.

The V gene is TRBV4-2, the J gene TRBJ2-7; 14 positions agree with TRBD2. The V and J ends lost 4 bases and 5 bases, in that order; junction bases with no gene match: 7. CDR1 and CDR2 (germline): LGHNA, YNFKEQ. The CDR3 is made up of 16 amino acids. The CDR3 nucleotides are TGTGCCAGCAGCCCGGGACTAGCGGGAGTCATGGACGAGCAGTACTTC. This gives the protein CASSPGLAGVMDEQYF.

The chain is built from TRBV14 and TRBJ2-1; TRBD2 aligns across 9 bases. CDR1 and CDR2 from the germline V gene are SGHDN and FVKESK. With 0 bases clipped from V and 5 bases from J, the junction kept 14 bases outside the gene matches. The CDR3 runs 19 residues. DNA for the CDR3: TGTGCCAGCAGCCAAGATGTTGGCGGGAGGGATCCTTACGACAATGAGCAGTTCTTC. Protein: CASSQDVGGRDPYDNEQFF.

This chain links TRBV2 with TRBJ2-7; 7 nucleotides line up with TRBD2. This CDR3 has 14 residues. Per the germline V gene, CDR1 is SNHLY and CDR2 is FYNNEI. Losses at the gene ends were 3 bases for V and 2 bases for J; bases not matched to a gene: 4. The CDR3 DNA follows: TGTGCCAGCAGTGAGAGCGGGGTTACCTACGAGCAGTACTTC. Its protein product is CASSESGVTYEQYF. Filled out from reference TRBV2 and TRBJ2-7, the complete variable domain reads EPEVTQTPSHQVTQMGQEVILRCVPISNHLYFYWYRQILGQKVEFLVSFYNNEISEKSEIFDDQFSVERPDGSNFTLKIRSTKLEDSAMYFCASSESGVTYEQYFGPGTRLTVT.

This chain uses TRBV4-1 with TRBJ1-2; 8 bases map to TRBD1. Per germline, CDR1 MGHRA and CDR2 YSYEKL. V lost 0 bases to trimming and J lost 8 bases; unmatched junction nucleotides: 11. The CDR3 consists of 16 residues. The CDR3 loop is CASSQEGVDRGTGYTF. CDR3 DNA sequence: TGCGCCAGCAGCCAAGAGGGGGTCGACAGGGGAACGGGCTACACCTTC.

The chain joins TRBV10-3 to TRBJ1-1; 9 bases match TRBD1. The V and J ends lost 3 bases and 2 bases, in that order; junction bases with no gene match: 10. Germline V gives CDR1 ENHRY, CDR2 SYGVKD. The CDR3 runs 17 residues. The DNA for the CDR3 is TGTGCCATCAGTGAATTTAGGGACAGGGTGTCCAACACTGAAGCTTTCTTT. This encodes CAISEFRDRVSNTEAFF.

J is TRBJ2-1 and V is TRBV11-2, with TRBD2 matching 7 bases. The CDR3 spans 14 residues. V dropped 1 base and J dropped 6; count of bases not matched to a gene: 3. Germline CDR1 is SGHAT and CDR2 is FQNNGV. CDR3 sequence (DNA): TGTGCCAGCAGCTTAGGCGGGAGACTCAATGAGCAGTTCTTC. Translated, it gives CASSLGGRLNEQFF.

The gene calls are TRBV5-5 and TRBJ2-7, with 9 bases matching TRBD1. Per the germline V gene, CDR1 is SGHKS and CDR2 is YYEKEE (reference sequence). The CDR3 is 15 amino acids. The ends lost 0 bases at V and 2 bases at J; junction bases unmatched: 3. The CDR3: CASSLGGTGTYEQYF. CDR3 nucleotides: TGTGCCAGCAGCTTGGGAGGGACAGGGACCTACGAGCAGTACTTC.

The chain combines TRBV27 with TRBJ2-3; TRBD2 matches at 7 bases. The CDR3 spans 16 residues. Looked up from germline, CDR1 is MNHEY and CDR2 is SMNVEV (reference sequence). V was pared by 3 bases and J by 2 bases, with 8 bases of the junction left unmatched. The DNA of the CDR3 is TGTGCCAGCAGTTTCAGCGGACTAGGAAACACAGATACGCAGTATTTT. Translated, it gives CASSFSGLGNTDTQYF.

This clone came up once. CDR3 region: CASSFGQGYEQYF. Written as DNA, the CDR3 is TGTGCCAGCAGCTTTGGACAGGGCTACGAGCAGTACTTC. The chain is built from TRBV7-2 and TRBJ2-7; 8 positions match TRBD1. V was clipped by 3 bases and J by 3 bases; unmatched bases: 1. CDR1 is SGHTA and CDR2 is FQGNSA in the germline V gene. The CDR3 is 13 residues long.

The chain is built from TRBV27 and TRBJ1-2; 9 bases map to TRBD1. Germline V gene data show CDR1 as MNHEY and CDR2 as SMNVEV (reference sequence). This CDR3 comprises 16 residues. Trimming took 6 bases from V and 4 from J; bases not matched to a gene: 12. Written as DNA, the CDR3 is TGTGCCAGCAGCTCCTACGGACAGGGGACTGGCTATGGCTACACCTTC. It encodes CASSSYGQGTGYGYTF.

The V gene is TRBV12-2, the J gene TRBJ2-4; TRBD2, the D gene given by the table, was not confirmed from the DNA. TRBV12-2 is tagged as a pseudogene. There are 15 residues in the CDR3. The CDR3: CASRLAAGAKNIQYF. In nucleotides, the CDR3 is TGTGCAAGTCGCTTAGCAGCGGGAGCCAAAAACATTCAGTACTTC.

The chain joins TRBV7-8 to TRBJ2-7, with 11 positions matching TRBD1. This CDR3 is built from 15 residues. With V trimmed by 4 bases and J by 2 bases, 4 bases remained unmatched. Germline V gene data show CDR1 as SGHVS and CDR2 as FQNEAQ. Here the CDR3 DNA reads TGTGCCAGCAGCTACCGGGACAGGGGGACCTACGAGCAGTACTTC. The encoded protein is CASSYRDRGTYEQYF.

The chain recombines TRBV5-8 with TRBJ2-3; a possible D gene is TRBD1 (6 bases). CDR3 length: 16 residues. V was pared by 1 base and J by 6 bases, with 18 bases between. Germline V lookup: CDR1 SGHTS, CDR2 YDEGEE. This chain's CDR3 is CASSLQADSPGDTQYF. The CDR3 nucleotides read TGTGCCAGCAGCTTGCAGGCGGACAGCCCGGGGGATACGCAGTATTTT.

The genes are TRBV2 and TRBJ2-3; 8 positions match TRBD1. The J segment lost 4 bases and the V segment lost 7 bases, leaving 7 bases of the junction unmatched. CDR1 and CDR2 (germline): SNHLY, FYNNEI. The length of the CDR3 is 14 residues. The CDR3 loop is CASMWTGYADTQYF. The CDR3 DNA follows: TGTGCCAGCATGTGGACAGGGTATGCAGATACGCAGTATTTT.

V gene TRBV29-1 combines with J gene TRBJ2-1, with a weak D call TRBD2 (5 bases). CDR1 and CDR2 (germline): SQVTM, ANQGSEA. The CDR3 extends over 10 amino acids. With 3 bases removed from V and 13 bases from J, the gap between germline ends came to 10 bases. CDR3 nucleotides: TGCAGCGTTGATAGCCTAGCCCAGTTCTTC. It is translated as CSVDSLAQFF.

The chain recombines TRBV5-1 with TRBJ2-1; tentatively, D is TRBD1 (6 bases). V was shortened by 4 bases and J by 5 bases, with 16 bases between the two germline ends. Germline-derived CDR1 and CDR2 are SGHRS and YFSETQ. CDR3 length equals 15 residues. The CDR3 loop reads CASSGTGTNDNEQFF. CDR3 bases: TGCGCCAGCAGCGGAACCGGGACAAATGACAATGAGCAGTTCTTC.

The chain carries TRBV5-8 and TRBJ2-5; 9 bases align to TRBD1. The length of the CDR3 is 15 residues. CDR1 is SGHTS, CDR2 YDEGEE, per germline. Germline trimming cut 1 base from V and 4 bases from J; bases unmatched to any gene: 5. CDR3 region: CASSLKTGGLETQYF. The CDR3 coding sequence is TGTGCCAGCAGCTTGAAGACAGGGGGTTTAGAGACCCAGTACTTC. Filled out from reference TRBV5-8 and TRBJ2-5, the complete variable domain reads EAGVTQSPTHLIKTRGQQATLRCSPISGHTSVYWYQQALGLGLQFLLWYDEGEERNRGNFPPRFSGRQFPNYSSELNVNALELEDSALYLCASSLKTGGLETQYFGPGTRLLVL.

The gene calls are TRBV18 and TRBJ1-3; D is possibly TRBD1 (5 bases). The germline V and J ends were trimmed by 5 bases and 3 bases, with 20 bases remaining between them. Germline CDR1 and CDR2: KGHSH and LQKENI. The CDR3 runs 17 residues. CDR3 residues: CASSSLVGGTVGNTIYF. The CDR3 region has the DNA TGTGCCAGCTCATCTCTCGTGGGCGGGACCGTTGGAAACACCATATATTTT. Full variable domain (remainder filled in from reference TRBV18 and TRBJ1-3): NAGVMQNPRHLVRRRGQEARLRCSPMKGHSHVYWYRQLPEEGLKFMVYLQKENIIDESGMPKERFSAEFPKEGPSILRIQQVVRGDSAAYFCASSSLVGGTVGNTIYFGEGSWLTVV.